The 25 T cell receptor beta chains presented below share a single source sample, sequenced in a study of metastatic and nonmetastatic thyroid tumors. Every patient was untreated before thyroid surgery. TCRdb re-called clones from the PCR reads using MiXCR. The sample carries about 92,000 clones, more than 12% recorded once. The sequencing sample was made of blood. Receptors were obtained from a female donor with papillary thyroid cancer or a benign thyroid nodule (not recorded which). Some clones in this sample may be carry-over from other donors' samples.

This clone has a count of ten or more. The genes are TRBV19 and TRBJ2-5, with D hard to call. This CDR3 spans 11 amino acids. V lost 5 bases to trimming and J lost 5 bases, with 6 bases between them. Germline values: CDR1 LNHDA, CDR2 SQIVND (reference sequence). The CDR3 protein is CASSVGETQYF. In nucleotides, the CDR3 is TGTGCCAGTAGTGTGGGGGAGACCCAGTACTTC.

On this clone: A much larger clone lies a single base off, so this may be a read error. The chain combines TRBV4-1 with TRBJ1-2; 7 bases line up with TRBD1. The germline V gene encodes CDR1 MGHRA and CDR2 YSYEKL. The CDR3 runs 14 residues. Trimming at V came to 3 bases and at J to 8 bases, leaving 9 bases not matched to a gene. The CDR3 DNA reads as TGCGCCAGCAGCCACGTGGACAGGTATCAGGGCTACACCTTC. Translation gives CASSHVDRYQGYTF.

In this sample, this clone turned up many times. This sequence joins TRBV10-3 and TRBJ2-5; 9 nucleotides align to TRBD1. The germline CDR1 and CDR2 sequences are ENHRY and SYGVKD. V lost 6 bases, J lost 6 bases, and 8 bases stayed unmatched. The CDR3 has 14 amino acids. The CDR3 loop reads CAIRGQGDGKTQYF. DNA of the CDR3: TGTGCCATCAGGGGACAGGGTGATGGAAAGACCCAGTACTTC.

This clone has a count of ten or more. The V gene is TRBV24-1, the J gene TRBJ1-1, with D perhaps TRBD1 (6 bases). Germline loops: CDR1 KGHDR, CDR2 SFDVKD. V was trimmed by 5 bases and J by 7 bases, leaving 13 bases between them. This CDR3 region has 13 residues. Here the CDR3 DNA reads TGTGCCACCAGTGCCGGACAGTATAGTGAAGCTTTCTTT. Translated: CATSAGQYSEAFF.

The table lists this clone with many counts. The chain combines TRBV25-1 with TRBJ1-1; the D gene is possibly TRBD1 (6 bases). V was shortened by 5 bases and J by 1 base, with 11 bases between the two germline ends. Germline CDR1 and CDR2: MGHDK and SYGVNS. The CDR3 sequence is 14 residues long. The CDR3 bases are TGTGCCAGCAGTCAAGGGACAAGGAACACTGAAGCTTTCTTT. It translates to CASSQGTRNTEAFF.

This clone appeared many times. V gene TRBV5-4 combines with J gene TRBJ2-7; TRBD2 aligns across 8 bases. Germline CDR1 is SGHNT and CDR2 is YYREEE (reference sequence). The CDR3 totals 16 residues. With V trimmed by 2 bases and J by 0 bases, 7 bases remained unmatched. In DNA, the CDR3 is TGTGCCAGCAGCTTAGGGGGGACTAGTGTCTCCTACGAGCAGTACTTC. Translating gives CASSLGGTSVSYEQYF.

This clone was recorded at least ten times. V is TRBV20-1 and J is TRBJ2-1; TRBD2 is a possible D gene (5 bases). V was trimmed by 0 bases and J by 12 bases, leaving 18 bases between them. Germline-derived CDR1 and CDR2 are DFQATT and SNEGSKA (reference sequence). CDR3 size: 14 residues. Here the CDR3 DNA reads TGCAGTGCTAGAGACGGGCGGGTTGATTGGGTGCAGTTCTTC. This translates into CSARDGRVDWVQFF.

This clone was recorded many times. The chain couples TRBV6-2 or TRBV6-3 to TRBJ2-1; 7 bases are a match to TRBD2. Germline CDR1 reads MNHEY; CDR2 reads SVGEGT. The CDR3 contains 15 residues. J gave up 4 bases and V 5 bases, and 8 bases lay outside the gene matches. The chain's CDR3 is CASSPDGSGYNEQFF. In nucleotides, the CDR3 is TGTGCCAGCAGTCCTGATGGTAGCGGGTACAATGAGCAGTTCTTC.

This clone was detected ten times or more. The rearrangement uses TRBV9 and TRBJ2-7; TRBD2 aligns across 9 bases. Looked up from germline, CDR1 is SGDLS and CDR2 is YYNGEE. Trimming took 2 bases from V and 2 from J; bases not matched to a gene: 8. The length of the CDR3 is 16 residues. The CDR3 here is CASSVEAGGLAYEQYF. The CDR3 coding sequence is TGTGCCAGCAGCGTTGAAGCGGGGGGCCTTGCCTACGAGCAGTACTTC.

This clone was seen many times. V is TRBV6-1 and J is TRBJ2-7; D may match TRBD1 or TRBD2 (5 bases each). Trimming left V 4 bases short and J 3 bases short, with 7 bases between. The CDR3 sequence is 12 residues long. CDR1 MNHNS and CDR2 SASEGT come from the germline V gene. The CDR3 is CASSVGGYEQYF. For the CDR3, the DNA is TGTGCCAGCAGTGTTGGGGGCTACGAGCAGTACTTC.

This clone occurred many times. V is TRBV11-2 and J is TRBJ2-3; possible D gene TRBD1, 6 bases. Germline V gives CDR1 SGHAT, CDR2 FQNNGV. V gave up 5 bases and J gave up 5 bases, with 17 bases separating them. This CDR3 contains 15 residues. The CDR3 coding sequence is TGTGCCAGCAGCCCACCTGGGGGCCTCGGAGATACGCAGTATTTT. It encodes CASSPPGGLGDTQYF.

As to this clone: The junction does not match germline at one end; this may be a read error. The CDR3 reads CSARPLRDRGSCEQYF. The CDR3 coding sequence is TGCAGTGCTAGACCTCTCCGTGACAGGGGATCCTGCGAGCAGTACTTC. V is TRBV20-1 and J is TRBJ2-7; 8 bases fit TRBD1. CDR3 length equals 16 residues. Per germline, CDR1 DFQATT and CDR2 SNEGSKA (reference sequence).

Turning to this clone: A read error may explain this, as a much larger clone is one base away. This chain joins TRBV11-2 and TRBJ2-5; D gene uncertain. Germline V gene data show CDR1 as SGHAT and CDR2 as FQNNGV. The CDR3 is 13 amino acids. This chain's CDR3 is CASSLGIQDTQYF. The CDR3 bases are TGTGCCAGCAGCTTGGGGATTCAAGATACCCAGTACTTC. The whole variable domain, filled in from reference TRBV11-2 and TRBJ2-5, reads EAGVAQSPRYKIIEKRQSVAFWCNPISGHATLYWYQQILGQGPKLLIQFQNNGVVDDSQLPKDRFSAERLKGVDSTLKIQPAKLEDSAVYLCASSLGIQDTQYFGPGTRLLVL.

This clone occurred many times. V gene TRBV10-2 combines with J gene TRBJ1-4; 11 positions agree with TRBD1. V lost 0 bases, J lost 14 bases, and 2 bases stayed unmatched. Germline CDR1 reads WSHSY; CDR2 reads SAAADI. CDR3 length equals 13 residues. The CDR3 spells CASSESGQGDLFF. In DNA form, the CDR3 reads TGCGCCAGCAGTGAGTCGGGACAGGGGGATCTGTTTTTT.

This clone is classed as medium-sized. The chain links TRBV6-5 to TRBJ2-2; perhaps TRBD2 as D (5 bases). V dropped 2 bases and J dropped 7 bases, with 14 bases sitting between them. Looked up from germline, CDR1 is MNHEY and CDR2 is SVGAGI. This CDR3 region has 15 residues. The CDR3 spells CASSYIGNRGGELFF. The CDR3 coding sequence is TGTGCCAGCAGTTACATCGGAAACCGGGGCGGGGAGCTGTTTTTT.

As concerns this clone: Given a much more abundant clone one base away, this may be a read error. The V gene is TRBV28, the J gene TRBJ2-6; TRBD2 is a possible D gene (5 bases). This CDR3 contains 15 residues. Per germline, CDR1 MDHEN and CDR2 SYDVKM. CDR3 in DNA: TGTTCCAGCACCCATGGGAGCTCTGGGGCCAACGTCCTGACTTTC. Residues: CSSTHGSSGANVLTF.

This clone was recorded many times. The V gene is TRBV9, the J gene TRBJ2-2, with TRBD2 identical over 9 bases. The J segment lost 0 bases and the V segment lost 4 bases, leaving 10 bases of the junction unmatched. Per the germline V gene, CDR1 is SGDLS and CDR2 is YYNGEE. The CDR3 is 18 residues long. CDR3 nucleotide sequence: TGTGCCAGCAGCTCGAACCCCGGCGGGGGGGCGAACACCGGGGAGCTGTTTTTT. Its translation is CASSSNPGGGANTGELFF.

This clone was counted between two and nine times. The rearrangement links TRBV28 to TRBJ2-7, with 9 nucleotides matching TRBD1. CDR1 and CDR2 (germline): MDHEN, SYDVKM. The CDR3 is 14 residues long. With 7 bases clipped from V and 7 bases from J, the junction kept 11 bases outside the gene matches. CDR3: CASTTRTGVREQYF. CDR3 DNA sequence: TGTGCCAGCACTACCCGGACAGGGGTCAGGGAGCAGTACTTC.

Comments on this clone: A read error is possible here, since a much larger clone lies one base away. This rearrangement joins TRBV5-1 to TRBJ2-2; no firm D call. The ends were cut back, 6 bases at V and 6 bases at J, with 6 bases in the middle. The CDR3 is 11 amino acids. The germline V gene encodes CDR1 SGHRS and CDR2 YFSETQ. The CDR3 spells CASNPPGELFF. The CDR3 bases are TGCGCCAGCAACCCCCCCGGGGAGCTGTTTTTT.

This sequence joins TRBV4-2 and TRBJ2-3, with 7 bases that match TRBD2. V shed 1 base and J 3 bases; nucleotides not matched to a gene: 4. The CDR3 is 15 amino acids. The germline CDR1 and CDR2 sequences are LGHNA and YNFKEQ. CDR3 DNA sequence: TGTGCCAGCAGCCAAGGGGGGGGGTGGACAGATACGCAGTATTTT. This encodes CASSQGGGWTDTQYF.

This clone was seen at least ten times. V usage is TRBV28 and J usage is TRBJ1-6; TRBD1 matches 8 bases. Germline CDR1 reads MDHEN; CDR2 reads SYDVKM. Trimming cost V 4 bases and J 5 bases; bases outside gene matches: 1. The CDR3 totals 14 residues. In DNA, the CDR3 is TGTGCCAGCAGTTACAGGGGGGATAATTCACCCCTCCACTTT. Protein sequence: CASSYRGDNSPLHF.

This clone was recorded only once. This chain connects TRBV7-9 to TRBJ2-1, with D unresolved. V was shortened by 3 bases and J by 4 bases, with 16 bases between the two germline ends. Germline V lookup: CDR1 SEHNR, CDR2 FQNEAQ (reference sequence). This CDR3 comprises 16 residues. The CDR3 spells CASSFAAPSKYNEQFF. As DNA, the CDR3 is TGTGCCAGCAGCTTTGCCGCGCCCTCCAAGTACAATGAGCAGTTCTTC.

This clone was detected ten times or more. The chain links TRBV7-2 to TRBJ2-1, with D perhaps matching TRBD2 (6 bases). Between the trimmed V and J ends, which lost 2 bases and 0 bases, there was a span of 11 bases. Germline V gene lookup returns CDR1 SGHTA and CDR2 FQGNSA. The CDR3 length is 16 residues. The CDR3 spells CASSLWTGSSYNEQFF. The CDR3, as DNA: TGTGCCAGCAGCTTATGGACCGGGAGCTCCTACAATGAGCAGTTCTTC.

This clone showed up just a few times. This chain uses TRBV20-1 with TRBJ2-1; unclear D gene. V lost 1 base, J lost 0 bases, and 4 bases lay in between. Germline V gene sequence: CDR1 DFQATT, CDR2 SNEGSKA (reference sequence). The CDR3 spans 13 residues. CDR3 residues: CSARAISYNEQFF. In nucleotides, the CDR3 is TGCAGTGCTAGAGCAATCTCCTACAATGAGCAGTTCTTC.

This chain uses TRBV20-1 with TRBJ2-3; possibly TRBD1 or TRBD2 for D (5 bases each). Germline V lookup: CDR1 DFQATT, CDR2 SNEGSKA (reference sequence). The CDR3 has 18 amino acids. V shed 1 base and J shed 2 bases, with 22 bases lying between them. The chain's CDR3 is CSARGTGRRGTITDTQYF. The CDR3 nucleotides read TGCAGTGCTAGAGGTACAGGTAGACGGGGAACCATCACAGATACGCAGTATTTT.